The 2 T cell receptor beta chains presented below share a single source sample, sequenced in a study of shared clonotypes between healthy human individuals (dated by TCRdb to 2019 to 2021). The library was made by the immunoSEQ multiplex PCR assay. TCRdb took over this immuneACCESS table, retaining in-frame rearrangements with V and J assigned. Such tables are incomplete; in checked studies, under half of the missing clones stem from an unresolved V gene, and the remainder is unexplained. This sample has 740,000 or so clones in its table, and about 80% of those were observed once. Around 1.7% of the sample is held by the ten biggest clonotypes. Material for sequencing was memory CD4+ T cells sorted from blood. The cell subset or site tag for this specimen amounts to: CD45RA-negative fraction. The origin of the receptors is a woman aged 25-40 years in good health.

Turning to this clone: Additional DNA sequences in this sample encode the identical CDR3. The chain is built from TRBV2 and TRBJ2-6, with a tentative D call TRBD1 (5 bases). Germline values: CDR1 SNHLY, CDR2 FYNNEI. V dropped 7 bases and J dropped 1 base, with 5 bases sitting between them. This CDR3 contains 13 residues. The CDR3 DNA follows: TGTGCCAGCACAGGGTCTGGGGCCAACGTCCTGACTTTC. Its protein is CASTGSGANVLTF.

This clone was seen ten or more times. This rearrangement joins TRBV7-8 to TRBJ2-5; perhaps TRBD2 as D (5 bases). This CDR3 contains 14 residues. With 1 base removed from V and 5 bases from J, the gap between germline ends came to 11 bases. Per germline, CDR1 SGHVS and CDR2 FQNEAQ. The CDR3 loop is CASSLGRLMETQYF. The CDR3, as DNA: TGTGCCAGCAGCTTAGGTCGACTAATGGAGACCCAGTACTTC.